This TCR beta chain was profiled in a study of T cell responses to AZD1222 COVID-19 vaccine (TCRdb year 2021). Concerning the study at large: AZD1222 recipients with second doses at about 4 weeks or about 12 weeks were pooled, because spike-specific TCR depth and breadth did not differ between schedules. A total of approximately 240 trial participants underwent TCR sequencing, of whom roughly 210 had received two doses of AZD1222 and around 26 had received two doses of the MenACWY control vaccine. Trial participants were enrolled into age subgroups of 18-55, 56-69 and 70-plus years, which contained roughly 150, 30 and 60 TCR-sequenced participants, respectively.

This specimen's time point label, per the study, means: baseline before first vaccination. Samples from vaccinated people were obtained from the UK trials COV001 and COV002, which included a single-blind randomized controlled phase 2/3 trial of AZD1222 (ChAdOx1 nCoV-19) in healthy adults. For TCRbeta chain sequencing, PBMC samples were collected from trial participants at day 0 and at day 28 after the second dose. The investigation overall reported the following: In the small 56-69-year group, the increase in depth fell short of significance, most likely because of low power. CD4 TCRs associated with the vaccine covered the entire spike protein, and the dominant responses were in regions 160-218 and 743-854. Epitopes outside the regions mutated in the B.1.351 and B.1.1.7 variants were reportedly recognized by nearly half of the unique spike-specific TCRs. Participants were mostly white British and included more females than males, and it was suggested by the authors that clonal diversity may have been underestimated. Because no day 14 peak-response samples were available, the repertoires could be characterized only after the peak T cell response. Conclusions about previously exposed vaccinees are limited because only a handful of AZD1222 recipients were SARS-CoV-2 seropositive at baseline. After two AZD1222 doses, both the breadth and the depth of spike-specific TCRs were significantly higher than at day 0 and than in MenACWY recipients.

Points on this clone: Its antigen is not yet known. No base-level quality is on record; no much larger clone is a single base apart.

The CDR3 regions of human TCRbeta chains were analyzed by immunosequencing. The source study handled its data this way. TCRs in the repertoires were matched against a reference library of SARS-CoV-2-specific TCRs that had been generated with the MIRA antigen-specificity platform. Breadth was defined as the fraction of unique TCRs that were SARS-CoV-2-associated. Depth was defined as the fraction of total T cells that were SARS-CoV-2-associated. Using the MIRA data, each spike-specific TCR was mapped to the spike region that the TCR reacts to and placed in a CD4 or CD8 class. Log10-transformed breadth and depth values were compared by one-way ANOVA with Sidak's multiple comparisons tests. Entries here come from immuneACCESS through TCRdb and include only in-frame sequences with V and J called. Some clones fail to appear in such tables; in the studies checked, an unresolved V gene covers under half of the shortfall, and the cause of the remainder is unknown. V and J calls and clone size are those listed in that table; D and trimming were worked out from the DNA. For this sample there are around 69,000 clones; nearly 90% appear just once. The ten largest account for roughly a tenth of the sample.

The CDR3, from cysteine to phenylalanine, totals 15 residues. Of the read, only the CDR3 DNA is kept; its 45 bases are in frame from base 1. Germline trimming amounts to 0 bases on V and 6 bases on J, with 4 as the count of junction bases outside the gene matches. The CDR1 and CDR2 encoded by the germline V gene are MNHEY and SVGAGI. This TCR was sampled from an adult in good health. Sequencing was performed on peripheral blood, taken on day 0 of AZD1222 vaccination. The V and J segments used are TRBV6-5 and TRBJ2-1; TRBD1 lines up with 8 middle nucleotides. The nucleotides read TGTGCCAGCAGTTACTCCCCGGGACAGGTCAATGAGCAGTTCTTC. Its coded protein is CASSYSPGQVNEQFF.